This T cell receptor (beta chain) stems from a study of cytomegalovirus exposure and HLA in healthy donors. Whole-study context: Earlier, 150 million to 200 million T cells were analyzed, and some 120 million unique TCR beta sequences were found among them.

The study ran its PCR with 60 Vbeta and 13 Jbeta primers. Measured with immunoSEQ multiplex PCR; TCRdb has only the in-frame clones, and not every one. Here the sample spans 65,000 to 95,000 clones, around 79% being singletons. The donors, nominally healthy at sampling, likely had unrecorded immune exposures. The germline gives CDR1 MNHNS, CDR2 SASEGT. CDR3 length: 15 residues. Trimming removed 0 bases from V and 7 bases from J; junction bases left unmatched: 5. Study-level results: In an earlier analysis, about 87% or about 30%: the productive usage of most TCR beta V segments.

For this clone: As yet, its antigen is unknown.

V gene TRBV6-1 combines with J gene TRBJ1-5; TRBD1 matches 8 bases. The TCR originated in a human donor in good health. Input material: PBMCs. CDR3 nucleotide sequence: TGTGCCAGCAGTGAAGCAACAGGGGGAGGACAGCCCCAGCATTTT. Translation gives CASSEATGGGQPQHF.